The rows below give T cell receptor beta chains drawn from one sample of a study of blood T cell repertoires in COVID-19. This table comes from immunoSEQ multiplex PCR, and its TCRdb copy is limited to in-frame clones, with some not included. The sample has 180,000 or so clones, less than 85% seen once. The sequencing sample was made of peripheral blood. These receptors all stem from a man aged 45-60 years who had recovered from COVID-19. The CDR3 runs from the conserved cysteine through the conserved F or W. The D gene is left open where the match is weak. Clone size is given for some rows only: seen once, a few or many times, or a class if the clone is expanded.

abundance	d_gene	v_gene	j_gene	CDR3aa	CDR3nt
NA	TRBD1	TRBV5-1	TRBJ1-5	CASSRDSNQPQHF	TGCGCCAGCAGCCGGGACAGTAATCAGCCCCAGCATTTT
NA	NA	TRBV5-1	TRBJ1-1	CASSFRGMNTEAFF	TGCGCCAGCAGCTTTAGGGGCATGAACACTGAAGCTTTCTTT
NA	NA	TRBV11-2	TRBJ2-7	CASSSGHRFYEQYF	TGTGCCAGCAGCTCGGGACACCGATTCTACGAGCAGTACTTC
NA	NA	TRBV15	TRBJ2-2	CATSERSVAANTGELFF	TGTGCCACCAGTGAGAGATCCGTAGCGGCGAACACCGGGGAGCTGTTTTTT
NA	NA	TRBV5-1	TRBJ2-7	CASRTELASGHEQYF	TGCGCCAGCAGAACAGAGCTGGCGAGCGGGCACGAGCAGTACTTC
NA	TRBD1	TRBV5-6	TRBJ2-1	CASSSGTGPSREQFF	TGTGCCAGCAGCTCCGGGACAGGGCCCTCCCGGGAGCAGTTCTTC
NA	NA	TRBV30	TRBJ1-2	CAWSLAGRANYGYTF	TGTGCCTGGAGTTTGGCGGGTCGGGCTAACTATGGCTACACCTTC
NA	TRBD1	TRBV20-1	TRBJ2-7	CSASGDSVSYEQYF	TGCAGTGCTAGTGGGGACAGCGTCTCCTACGAGCAGTACTTC
NA	NA	TRBV9	TRBJ1-2	CASSVGPQGGGYTF	TGTGCCAGCAGCGTAGGACCCCAAGGAGGTGGCTACACCTTC
NA	TRBD2	TRBV6-6	TRBJ2-7	CASSYRTSASYEQYF	TGTGCCAGCAGTTACCGGACTAGCGCCTCCTACGAGCAGTACTTC
NA	NA	TRBV30	TRBJ1-3	CAWSRRGAGNTIYF	TGTGCCTGGAGTCGCAGGGGTGCAGGAAACACCATATATTTT
NA	TRBD2	TRBV15	TRBJ2-2	CATSRAGLAGGELFF	TGTGCCACCAGCAGAGCGGGACTAGCGGGAGGGGAGCTGTTTTTT
few	TRBD1	TRBV18	TRBJ1-1	CASSPQQGLTEAFF	TGTGCCAGCTCACCACAACAGGGGCTCACTGAAGCTTTCTTT
NA	TRBD1	TRBV7-4	TRBJ1-2	CASSLGVGPGQGAPGHNYGYTF	TGTGCCAGCAGCTTAGGGGTAGGTCCGGGACAGGGGGCGCCCGGACATAACTATGGCTACACCTTC
once	NA	TRBV4-1	TRBJ2-2	CASSQDVGDNTGELFF	TGCGCCAGCAGCCAAGATGTAGGGGATAACACCGGGGAGCTGTTTTTT
NA	TRBD1	TRBV28	TRBJ2-2	CASSPRYRGRRVGELFF	TGTGCCAGCAGTCCCAGATACAGGGGGCGCCGGGTCGGGGAGCTGTTTTTT
NA	TRBD1	TRBV24-1	TRBJ2-1	CATIPRDRADNEQFF	TGTGCCACCATCCCCCGGGACAGGGCGGACAATGAGCAGTTCTTC
NA	NA	TRBV11-3	TRBJ2-2	CASSLVGGDTGELFF	TGTGCCAGCAGCTTAGTCGGGGGTGACACCGGGGAGCTGTTTTTT
NA	NA	TRBV5-5	TRBJ1-4	CASSRLPREKLFF	TGTGCCAGCAGCCGATTGCCTCGGGAAAAACTGTTTTTT
few	TRBD2	TRBV7-2	TRBJ2-3	CASSILLAGGTDTQYF	TGTGCCAGCAGCATCCTACTAGCGGGTGGCACAGATACGCAGTATTTT
NA	TRBD1	TRBV19	TRBJ2-7	CASSEGTGAAYEQYF	TGTGCCAGTAGTGAAGGGACAGGGGCCGCCTACGAGCAGTACTTC
NA	TRBD1	TRBV6-2/TRBV6-3	TRBJ1-1	CASSYDDRGDTEAFF	TGTGCCAGCAGTTACGACGACAGGGGGGACACTGAAGCTTTCTTT
NA	NA	TRBV7-9	TRBJ1-2	CASSLAGQEGLGGYTF	TGTGCCAGCAGCTTAGCGGGACAAGAGGGTCTTGGAGGCTACACCTTC
few	TRBD1	TRBV7-3	TRBJ1-2	CASSPGTGHGYTF	TGTGCCAGCAGCCCCGGGACAGGGCATGGCTACACCTTC
few	TRBD1	TRBV5-1	TRBJ2-5	CASSLGIDRVQETQYF	TGCGCCAGCAGCTTGGGAATAGACAGGGTCCAAGAGACCCAGTACTTC
NA	NA	TRBV12-3/TRBV12-4	TRBJ1-2	CASSLAHEGGYTF	TGTGCCAGCAGTTTGGCCCACGAGGGTGGCTACACCTTC
NA	NA	TRBV6-6	TRBJ1-1	CASRRIQGWNTEAFF	TGTGCCAGCAGGAGAATACAGGGATGGAACACTGAAGCTTTCTTT
NA	TRBD2	TRBV7-8	TRBJ2-1	CASSLVRSSGRAGYNEQFF	TGTGCCAGCAGCTTAGTTCGGTCTAGCGGGAGGGCCGGGTACAATGAGCAGTTCTTC
many	TRBD1	TRBV27	TRBJ2-7	CASSPRLRGTGAYEQYF	TGTGCCAGCAGTCCACGCCTTAGGGGGACAGGGGCCTACGAGCAGTACTTC
NA	TRBD2	TRBV10-3	TRBJ2-7	CAIRGGENSYEQYF	TGTGCCATCAGGGGGGGGGAGAACTCCTACGAGCAGTACTTC
NA	TRBD1	TRBV10-3	TRBJ1-5	CAISESEGAGNQPQHF	TGTGCCATCAGTGAGTCGGAGGGGGCCGGCAATCAGCCCCAGCATTTT
NA	TRBD1	TRBV9	TRBJ2-7	CASSGGQGAGEQYF	TGTGCCAGCAGCGGAGGACAGGGGGCGGGTGAGCAGTACTTC
NA	TRBD1	TRBV19	TRBJ2-6	CASSIWGQGVSGANVLTF	TGTGCCAGTAGTATATGGGGACAGGGGGTATCTGGGGCCAACGTCCTGACTTTC
NA	TRBD2	TRBV5-1	TRBJ2-1	CASSSSGRNNEQFF	TGCGCCAGCTCTTCTAGCGGGAGGAACAATGAGCAGTTCTTC
few	NA	TRBV30	TRBJ1-3	CAWRRQGGNTIYF	TGTGCCTGGAGGCGTCAGGGAGGGAACACCATATATTTT